This TCR beta chain is from a study of regulatory T cells in long-lasting Graves disease. Study-wide background: Graves' patients, diagnosed recently, had received antithyroid drugs under 3 months.

Time point given: newly diagnosed GD, antithyroid drugs for less than 3 months. From PBMCs, RNA was extracted and then used to make the TCR library. Patients came through an endocrinology department, and that department was in Xi'an, China. TCR beta libraries were built with iRepertoire HTBI primers and Arm-PCR of CDR3 regions. From the multiplex PCR reads, TCRdb called clonotypes with MiXCR, one entry per CDR3 protein. The sample holds about 470,000 distinct CDR3 sequences; more than 13% are singletons and the top ten take over 15%. The germline CDR1 and CDR2 sequences are SGDLS and YYNGEE. The CDR3 sequence is 14 residues long. V was shortened by 4 bases and J by 4 bases, with 14 bases between the two germline ends. The sample also formed part of further work on T cells in Graves' hyperthyroidism and ophthalmopathy. That work adds: HTBI primers were used for first-round RT-PCR of the TCR CDR3. Ophthalmopathy was model-predicted a median about 7.1 months pre-onset.

The chain recombines TRBV9 with TRBJ1-1; D might be TRBD1 (6 bases). This sample comprised peripheral blood mononuclear cells (PBMCs), obtained at new diagnosis, from a patient treated with antithyroid drugs. This receptor was identified in a woman aged 30 to 39 with Graves disease. The CDR3 is CASSLSGGATEAFF. The CDR3 coding sequence is TGTGCCAGCAGCTTAAGCGGGGGGGCCACTGAAGCTTTCTTT. Drawing the rest from reference TRBV9 and TRBJ1-1, the complete variable domain is DSGVTQTPKHLITATGQRVTLRCSPRSGDLSVYWYQQSLDQGLQFLIQYYNGEERAKGNILERFSAQQFPDLHSELNLSSLELGDSALYFCASSLSGGATEAFFGQGTRLTVV.